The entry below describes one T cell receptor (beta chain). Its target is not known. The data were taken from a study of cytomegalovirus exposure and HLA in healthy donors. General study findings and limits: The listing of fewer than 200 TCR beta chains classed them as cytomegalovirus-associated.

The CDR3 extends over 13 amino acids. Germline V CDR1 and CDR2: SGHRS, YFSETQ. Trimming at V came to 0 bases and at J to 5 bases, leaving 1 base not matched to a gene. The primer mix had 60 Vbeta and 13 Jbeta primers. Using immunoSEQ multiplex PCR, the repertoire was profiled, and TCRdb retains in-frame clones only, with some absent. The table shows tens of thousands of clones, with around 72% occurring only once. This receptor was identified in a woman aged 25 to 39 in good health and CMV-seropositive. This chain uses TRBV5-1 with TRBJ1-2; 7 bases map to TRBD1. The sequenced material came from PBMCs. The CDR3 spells CASSLEGAYGYTF. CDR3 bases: TGCGCCAGCAGCTTGGAGGGGGCGTATGGCTACACCTTC.